Listed below are T cell receptor beta chains from one sample, sequenced in a study of blood T cells in healthy people across ages. TCRdb analysed the 5' RACE reads with MiXCR anew, one entry per CDR3 protein. The repertoire includes some 800,000 distinct CDR3 sequences, around 25% of them detected once, and more than 3% sits in the top ten. Separately, the same data were catalogued under a study of T cells of mothers and their children.

Sequencing was carried out using blood. The receptors derive from a boy under 18 in good health. Both conserved end residues are part of each CDR3.

v_call: TRBV29-1; cdr3_length: 17; j_call: TRBJ1-1; cdr3_aa: CSVDAGEEATRYTEAFF
v_call: TRBV28; cdr3_length: 14; j_call: TRBJ1-1; cdr3_aa: CASSPRQGATEAFF
v_call: TRBV27; cdr3_length: 16; j_call: TRBJ2-2; cdr3_aa: CASGGWASGSTGELFF
v_call: TRBV27; cdr3_length: 17; j_call: TRBJ2-1; cdr3_aa: CASSLQVAGVFYNEQFF
v_call: TRBV18; cdr3_length: 14; j_call: TRBJ2-2; cdr3_aa: CASSLVPNTGELFF
v_call: TRBV20-1; cdr3_length: 15; j_call: TRBJ1-4; cdr3_aa: CSARDLGATNEKLFF
v_call: TRBV6-2/TRBV6-3; cdr3_length: 13; j_call: TRBJ2-7; cdr3_aa: CASSRLAVYEQYF
v_call: TRBV27; cdr3_length: 15; j_call: TRBJ2-5; cdr3_aa: CASSPQLAGGETQYF
v_call: TRBV4-3; cdr3_length: 13; j_call: TRBJ1-2; cdr3_aa: CASSQDGGIVYTF
v_call: TRBV29-1; cdr3_length: 14; j_call: TRBJ2-4; cdr3_aa: CSAQGILAKNIQYF
v_call: TRBV28; cdr3_length: 15; j_call: TRBJ1-2; cdr3_aa: CASSPLEREFYGYTF
v_call: TRBV7-9; cdr3_length: 13; j_call: TRBJ1-1; cdr3_aa: CASSANMNTEAFF
v_call: TRBV7-2; cdr3_length: 13; j_call: TRBJ1-2; cdr3_aa: CASSLDGPSGYTF
v_call: TRBV7-9; cdr3_length: 16; j_call: TRBJ2-2; cdr3_aa: CASSLAAGDGTGELFF
v_call: TRBV9; cdr3_length: 13; j_call: TRBJ1-5; cdr3_aa: CASSVDTNQPQHF
v_call: TRBV12-3/TRBV12-4; cdr3_length: 13; j_call: TRBJ1-1; cdr3_aa: CASSNRGNTEAFF
v_call: TRBV6-5; cdr3_length: 16; j_call: TRBJ2-5; cdr3_aa: CASSSLAGTPSETQYF
v_call: TRBV29-1; cdr3_length: 12; j_call: TRBJ2-7; cdr3_aa: CSVTGVKNEQYF
v_call: TRBV9; cdr3_length: 15; j_call: TRBJ1-2; cdr3_aa: CASSVQPQGDYGYTF
v_call: TRBV7-2; cdr3_length: 15; j_call: TRBJ2-7; cdr3_aa: CASSLESGNTYEQYF
v_call: TRBV12-3/TRBV12-4; cdr3_length: 14; j_call: TRBJ2-2; cdr3_aa: CASIFRGITGELFF
v_call: TRBV20-1; cdr3_length: 15; j_call: TRBJ2-1; cdr3_aa: CSARFSGGIWNEQFF
v_call: TRBV9; cdr3_length: 14; j_call: TRBJ1-3; cdr3_aa: CASSVQGHENTIYF
v_call: TRBV9; cdr3_length: 13; j_call: TRBJ2-5; cdr3_aa: CASSVRVGETQYF
v_call: TRBV20-1; cdr3_length: 11; j_call: TRBJ2-2; cdr3_aa: CSASKTGELFF
v_call: TRBV7-9; cdr3_length: 16; j_call: TRBJ2-7; cdr3_aa: CASSFTDGGRVHEQYF
v_call: TRBV29-1; cdr3_length: 13; j_call: TRBJ2-5; cdr3_aa: CSLPGQIQETQYF
v_call: TRBV24-1; cdr3_length: 15; j_call: TRBJ2-7; cdr3_aa: CATSSVGQDSYEQYF
v_call: TRBV6-2/TRBV6-3; cdr3_length: 14; j_call: TRBJ2-1; cdr3_aa: CASSAGTSYNEQFF
v_call: TRBV7-2; cdr3_length: 13; j_call: TRBJ1-5; cdr3_aa: CASSLLDSGTKHF
v_call: TRBV6-6; cdr3_length: 16; j_call: TRBJ2-1; cdr3_aa: CASSPRTSGNYNEQFF
v_call: TRBV5-1; cdr3_length: 15; j_call: TRBJ1-1; cdr3_aa: CASSLTRTGNTEAFF
v_call: TRBV6-6; cdr3_length: 15; j_call: TRBJ2-3; cdr3_aa: CASSRTSGGAESPYF
v_call: TRBV2; cdr3_length: 12; j_call: TRBJ2-7; cdr3_aa: CATMTARDEQYF
v_call: TRBV15; cdr3_length: 14; j_call: TRBJ2-4; cdr3_aa: CATNLLGGKNIQYF
v_call: TRBV10-3; cdr3_length: 18; j_call: TRBJ2-7; cdr3_aa: CAISTDRGWSERVYEQYF
v_call: TRBV29-1; cdr3_length: 16; j_call: TRBJ1-2; cdr3_aa: CSVKPGTGASLYGYTF
v_call: TRBV28; cdr3_length: 13; j_call: .; cdr3_aa: CAGTGQGGREQYF
v_call: TRBV15; cdr3_length: 13; j_call: TRBJ2-7; cdr3_aa: CATSRDFAYEQYF
v_call: TRBV12-3/TRBV12-4; cdr3_length: 15; j_call: TRBJ2-7; cdr3_aa: CASSFGLAGPYEQYF
v_call: TRBV6-6; cdr3_length: 15; j_call: TRBJ1-6; cdr3_aa: CASRNGGSNNSPLHF
v_call: TRBV6-6; cdr3_length: 15; j_call: TRBJ2-7; cdr3_aa: CASSYYASGGYEQYF
v_call: TRBV7-3; cdr3_length: 20; j_call: TRBJ2-1; cdr3_aa: CASSPSYLVTGLSSYNEQFF
v_call: TRBV20-1; cdr3_length: 14; j_call: TRBJ2-1; cdr3_aa: CSARVLADYNEQFF
v_call: TRBV11-2; cdr3_length: 18; j_call: TRBJ2-7; cdr3_aa: CASSTQPAGGGSSYEQYF
v_call: TRBV5-5; cdr3_length: 18; j_call: TRBJ2-1; cdr3_aa: CASSPRTSGILWGNEQFF
v_call: TRBV11-1; cdr3_length: 13; j_call: TRBJ2-7; cdr3_aa: CATGPGLVAEQYF
v_call: TRBV29-1; cdr3_length: 13; j_call: TRBJ2-3; cdr3_aa: CSVATGGTDTQYF
v_call: TRBV2; cdr3_length: 15; j_call: TRBJ2-3; cdr3_aa: CASSEAPGRTDTQYF